This TCR beta chain is from a study of T cell repertoires in cytomegalovirus infection. Background on the study: Indicated by public TCR beta signatures were CMV infection and matching HLA type. General study points: Summed frequency of shared TCR beta families picked out CMV carriers who also had the relevant HLA. In two of eight donors, the top clonotype was HLA-C-restricted CMV-specific.

The V end lost 3 bases, the J end lost 10 bases, and 13 bases lay between the germline ends. The CDR3 is 13 amino acids. In germline, CDR1 is SGHNT, CDR2 YENEEA. A single record per CDR3 protein comes from TCRdb applying MiXCR to the reads. The profile shows around 490,000 distinct CDR3 sequences, about 30% of them singletons. On this clonotype itself: Its antigen is still unknown.

V and J are TRBV11-3 and TRBJ2-1; D gene ambiguous. The sequence derives from a human donor in good health (CMV status not recorded). Some clones in this sample may be carry-over from other donors' samples. Sequencing was carried out using PBMCs. Here the CDR3 reads CASSFGPRTEQFF. DNA for the CDR3: TGTGCCAGCAGCTTTGGGCCTCGGACGGAGCAGTTCTTC.